Listed here are 10 T cell receptor beta chains from one sample, sequenced in a study of cytomegalovirus exposure and HLA in healthy donors. Vbeta (60) and Jbeta (13) primers were used in the PCR. Sequencing was performed with immunoSEQ multiplex PCR; in TCRdb, only in-frame clones are kept and a portion is missing. The data hold some 150,000 clones, with over 60% observed a single time. What was sequenced was PBMCs. These receptors were taken from a woman aged 25 to 39 in good health and CMV-seronegative.

The chain combines TRBV2 with TRBJ2-7, with D tentatively TRBD2 (5 bases). Germline CDR1 reads SNHLY; CDR2 reads FYNNEI. V was shortened by 0 bases and J by 0 bases, with 9 bases between the two germline ends. There are 15 residues in the CDR3. The CDR3 is CASSEAGGSSYEQYF. The CDR3 nucleotides read TGTGCCAGCAGTGAAGCGGGTGGGAGCTCCTACGAGCAGTACTTC.

The V call is TRBV7-2, the J call TRBJ2-5; a possible D gene is TRBD1 (5 bases). The CDR3 runs to 15 residues. Per the germline V gene, CDR1 is SGHTA and CDR2 is FQGNSA. The V gene lost 2 bases and the J gene lost 4 bases, with 14 bases spanning the gap. CDR3 in DNA: TGTGCCAGCAGCTTATACGGACAAGGCTCAGAGACCCAGTACTTC. It encodes CASSLYGQGSETQYF.

This clone has more than one count but fewer than ten. The genes are TRBV6-5 and TRBJ1-1, with TRBD1 matching 7 bases. This CDR3 spans 13 amino acids. With 5 bases clipped from V and 4 bases from J, the junction kept 4 bases outside the gene matches. Per the germline V gene, CDR1 is MNHEY and CDR2 is SVGAGI. DNA for the CDR3: TGTGCCAGCAGTCCGACAGGGAGCACTGAAGCTTTCTTT. It yields the protein CASSPTGSTEAFF.

This chain connects TRBV19 to TRBJ2-1, with TRBD2 matching over 9 bases. V was pared by 1 base and J by 4 bases, with 2 bases of the junction left unmatched. The CDR3 consists of 15 residues. Germline V gene sequence: CDR1 LNHDA, CDR2 SQIVND (reference sequence). The CDR3 region has the DNA TGTGCCAGTAGTATAGCTAGCGGGGCGTACAATGAGCAGTTCTTC. This gives the protein CASSIASGAYNEQFF.

The V call is TRBV28, the J call TRBJ1-2; D possibly corresponds to TRBD1 (5 bases). The germline CDR1 and CDR2 sequences are MDHEN and SYDVKM. The V end was cut by 7 bases, the J end by 4 bases, with 19 bases between. This CDR3 comprises 15 residues. CDR3 amino acids: CASTSDDSLGYGYTF. In DNA form, the CDR3 reads TGTGCCAGCACCAGTGATGACAGCTTGGGCTATGGCTACACCTTC.

Only one count was recorded for this clone. This chain joins TRBV7-3 and TRBJ2-3; TRBD2 matches 8 bases. Germline V gene sequence: CDR1 SGHTA, CDR2 FQGTGA. The CDR3 has 13 residues. Trimming took 5 bases from V and 6 from J; bases not matched to a gene: 4. The CDR3 reads CASSASGSDTQYF. The CDR3 nucleotides are TGTGCCAGCAGCGCCAGCGGGAGTGATACGCAGTATTTT. The full variable domain, its missing parts supplied by reference TRBV7-3 and TRBJ2-3, is GAGVSQTPSNKVTEKGKYVELRCDPISGHTALYWYRQSLGQGPEFLIYFQGTGAADDSGLPNDRFFAVRPEGSVSTLKIQRTERGDSAVYLCASSASGSDTQYFGPGTRLTVL.

This chain connects TRBV15 to TRBJ2-3; 8 nucleotides line up with TRBD1. CDR3 length: 15 residues. Germline V gene lookup returns CDR1 LNHNV and CDR2 YYDKDF (reference sequence). After removal of 0 bases from V and 4 bases from J, the junction contained 3 bases not matched to a gene. The CDR3 sequence is CATSRDQGAADTQYF. DNA for the CDR3: TGTGCCACCAGCAGAGATCAGGGGGCCGCAGATACGCAGTATTTT.

This chain links TRBV2 with TRBJ2-3, with TRBD2 identical over 9 bases. V shed 5 bases, J shed 4 bases, and the junction held 7 bases outside the gene matches. Germline V gene sequence: CDR1 SNHLY, CDR2 FYNNEI. The length of the CDR3 is 15 residues. The chain's CDR3 is CASSTRGGIADTQYF. CDR3 DNA sequence: TGTGCCAGCAGTACGCGGGGGGGCATTGCAGATACGCAGTATTTT.

The chain links TRBV4-2 to TRBJ2-2; D gene uncertain. V was clipped by 1 base and J by 8 bases, with 8 bases between them. The CDR3 is 13 residues long. Per the germline V gene, CDR1 is LGHNA and CDR2 is YNFKEQ. The CDR3 sequence is CASSQARTGELFF. DNA of the CDR3: TGTGCCAGCAGCCAAGCCCGAACAGGGGAGCTGTTTTTT.

The chain has TRBV2 and TRBJ2-5; D is unclear. Per germline, CDR1 SNHLY and CDR2 FYNNEI. The CDR3 runs 13 residues. Trimming removed 4 bases at V and 2 bases at J, with 8 bases between. CDR3 bases: TGTGCCAGCAGTGTTTCCAGGCAAGAGACCCAGTACTTC. Translation: CASSVSRQETQYF.